This TCR beta chain comes out of a study of T cells after yellow fever vaccination. Study as a whole: When fractions had low cell numbers, they were prepared with SMART-Seq v4 Ultra Low Input.

UMIs and a universal primer site were added when TCR cDNA was made by 5'RACE template switching. TCRdb re-derived calls from the 5' RACE reads in MiXCR, one entry per CDR3 protein. The sample has 320,000 or so distinct CDR3 sequences; approximately 8% are singletons. Looked up from germline, CDR1 is MNHEY and CDR2 is SVGAGI. The CDR3 consists of 15 residues. Trimming cost V 6 bases and J 7 bases; bases outside gene matches: 9. General study findings and limits: CD4 and CD8 compartments shared a small share of clonotypes, likely from convergent recombination. FACS-sorted repertoires might harbor abundant contaminating clonotypes from the bulk population.

This clonotype was counted a few times. Its cognate antigen is unknown. J is TRBJ2-1 and V is TRBV6-5; 10 bases agree with TRBD2. This specimen consisted of PBMCs, obtained 35 to 50 days after the first yellow fever vaccination. The source is a man aged 18 to 29 who received the YFV17D yellow fever vaccine. The CDR3 nucleotides are TGTGCCAGCAGCTTAGCGGGGGGTCGATCGAATGAGCAGTTCTTC. As protein: CASSLAGGRSNEQFF.